The 32 T cell receptor beta chains below were found in one sample sequenced in a study of OX40 agonist ivuxolimab in advanced cancers. The protocol was immunoSEQ multiplex PCR, while the TCRdb copy is restricted to in-frame clones and leaves out a portion. The sample consists of tens of thousands of clones, about 88% of them appearing once. Sequences were derived from CD4+ or CD8+ T cells sorted from blood, sampled in a trial of the OX40 agonist ivuxolimab. The source of these receptors is an adult with an advanced solid tumor such as melanoma, head and neck, liver or kidney cancer.

The DNA for the CDR3 is TGTGCCAGCAGCTTATCGGGGGAACCCTACAATGAGCAGTTCTTC. Translated, it gives CASSLSGEPYNEQFF. The V gene is TRBV7-2, the J gene TRBJ2-1; a possible D gene is TRBD2 (6 bases). The CDR3 consists of 15 residues. Germline V CDR1 and CDR2: SGHTA, FQGNSA. V lost 2 bases, J lost 2 bases, and 10 bases lay in between. The complete variable domain, with remaining parts taken from reference TRBV7-2 and TRBJ2-1, reads GAGVSQSPSNKVTEKGKDVELRCDPISGHTALYWYRQSLGQGLEFLIYFQGNSAPDKSGLPSDRFSAERTGGSVSTLTIQRTQQEDSAVYLCASSLSGEPYNEQFFGPGTRLTVL.

This clone appeared a single time. V is TRBV4-1 and J is TRBJ2-7; TRBD1 agrees at 7 bases. The CDR3 length is 14 residues. The ends lost 1 base at V and 3 bases at J; junction bases unmatched: 3. CDR1 and CDR2 (germline): MGHRA, YSYEKL. DNA for the CDR3: TGCGCCAGCAGCCAAGGGGGACAGATCTACGAGCAGTACTTC. It is translated as CASSQGGQIYEQYF.

J is TRBJ1-1 and V is TRBV11-3, with 7 nucleotides matching TRBD1. CDR1 is SGHNT and CDR2 is YENEEA in the germline V gene. V lost 6 bases and J lost 5; bases outside the gene matches: 9. The CDR3 sequence is 14 residues long. The CDR3 here is CASSKRGLKTEAFF. Here the CDR3 DNA reads TGTGCCAGCAGTAAAAGGGGGCTTAAGACTGAAGCTTTCTTT.

The genes are TRBV29-1 and TRBJ2-7; 9 bases line up with TRBD1. This CDR3 is built from 13 residues. With 8 bases clipped from V and 4 bases from J, the junction kept 9 bases outside the gene matches. CDR1 SQVTM and CDR2 ANQGSEA come from the germline V gene. The chain's CDR3 is CSIKTGGGYEQYF. The CDR3 DNA reads TGCAGCATAAAGACAGGGGGAGGGTACGAGCAGTACTTC.

The rearrangement links TRBV6-6 to TRBJ1-1; the D is unclear. Germline CDR1 reads MNHNY; CDR2 reads SVGAGI (reference sequence). The CDR3 totals 14 residues. V was pared by 5 bases and J by 10 bases, with 20 bases between. CDR3 region: CASSEDGRQVGAFF. In nucleotides, the CDR3 is TGTGCCAGCAGTGAGGACGGTCGCCAGGTAGGAGCTTTCTTT.

The chain employs TRBV2 and TRBJ1-1, with TRBD1 matching 8 bases. The V gene's germline CDR1 is SNHLY and CDR2 FYNNEI. The J segment lost 7 bases and the V segment lost 6 bases, leaving 4 bases of the junction unmatched. The CDR3 covers 12 residues. In DNA, the CDR3 is TGTGCCAGCAGCGAACAGGGGGGTGAAGCTTTCTTT. It codes for CASSEQGGEAFF.

This clone was seen only a few times. The rearrangement uses TRBV7-2 and TRBJ1-4; unclear D gene. Between the trimmed V and J ends, which lost 0 bases and 1 base, there was a span of 3 bases. CDR3 length: 14 amino acids. From germline, CDR1 is SGHTA and CDR2 FQGNSA. CDR3 amino acids: CASSLAGTNEKLFF. The CDR3 DNA follows: TGTGCCAGCAGCTTAGCGGGAACTAATGAAAAACTGTTTTTT. Filled out from reference TRBV7-2 and TRBJ1-4, the complete variable domain reads GAGVSQSPSNKVTEKGKDVELRCDPISGHTALYWYRQSLGQGLEFLIYFQGNSAPDKSGLPSDRFSAERTGGSVSTLTIQRTQQEDSAVYLCASSLAGTNEKLFFGSGTQLSVL.

This rearrangement joins TRBV18 to TRBJ2-7; 7 bases line up with TRBD1. The CDR3 consists of 13 residues. From germline, CDR1 is KGHSH and CDR2 LQKENI. Trimming cost V 5 bases and J 6 bases; bases outside gene matches: 7. CDR3 nucleotide sequence: TGTGCCAGCTCATACGAACAGGGGTCCGAGCAGTACTTC. As protein: CASSYEQGSEQYF.

The V gene is TRBV11-3, the J gene TRBJ1-1; 7 bases agree with TRBD1. The trim removed 5 bases at V and 5 bases at J, leaving 2 bases unmatched. The CDR3 loop spans 12 amino acids. CDR1 and CDR2 from the germline V gene are SGHNT and YENEEA. The CDR3 DNA follows: TGTGCCAGCAGCCCCAGGGGGACTGAAGCTTTCTTT. Translation: CASSPRGTEAFF.

The rearrangement joins TRBV5-4 to TRBJ2-7; D perhaps matches TRBD1 (5 bases). The ends were cut back, 0 bases at V and 2 bases at J, with 12 bases in the middle. Germline V gene sequence: CDR1 SGHNT, CDR2 YYREEE (reference sequence). This CDR3 comprises 15 residues. The DNA for the CDR3 is TGTGCCAGCAGCTTGGCCGGTGGGGCAACCTACGAGCAGTACTTC. This codes for CASSLAGGATYEQYF.

The chain carries TRBV28 and TRBJ2-4, with 11 nucleotides matching TRBD1. Trimming removed 4 bases from V and 6 bases from J; junction bases left unmatched: 2. CDR1 and CDR2 from the germline V gene are MDHEN and SYDVKM. The CDR3 is made up of 14 amino acids. Written as DNA, the CDR3 is TGTGCCAGCAGTTCCGGGACAGGGGGAAACATTCAGTACTTC. It translates to CASSSGTGGNIQYF.

The J gene is TRBJ2-5, the V gene TRBV14; D is possibly TRBD2 (6 bases). This CDR3 is 17 amino acids long. V lost 0 bases and J 1 base, leaving 15 bases between the germline ends. Germline assignment: CDR1 SGHDN and CDR2 FVKESK. CDR3 sequence reads: CASSQERPTRGQETQYF. The CDR3 nucleotides read TGTGCCAGCAGCCAAGAGCGCCCCACGCGGGGCCAAGAGACCCAGTACTTC.

The chain has TRBV7-7 and TRBJ1-1; D is unresolved. The germline gives CDR1 SSHAT, CDR2 FNYEAQ (reference sequence). This CDR3 region has 13 residues. V dropped 5 bases and J dropped 4 bases, with 11 bases sitting between them. CDR3 amino acids: CASSLLRGTEAFF. The CDR3 DNA is TGTGCCAGCAGCCTCCTCCGGGGCACTGAAGCTTTCTTT.

The chain joins TRBV19 to TRBJ2-3; D could derive from TRBD1 or TRBD2 (5 bases each). CDR1 is LNHDA, CDR2 SQIVND, per germline (reference sequence). The germline V and J ends were trimmed by 3 bases and 4 bases, with 14 bases remaining between them. The length of the CDR3 is 15 residues. CDR3 sequence reads: CASSILQDSSDTQYF. The CDR3 DNA reads as TGTGCCAGTAGTATTTTACAGGACTCATCAGATACGCAGTATTTT.

The chain couples TRBV5-4 to TRBJ2-2; D is unclear. The CDR3 consists of 13 residues. Trimming cost V 4 bases and J 1 base, with 5 bases left between them. Germline V gene lookup returns CDR1 SGHNT and CDR2 YYREEE (reference sequence). The CDR3 region is CASSPQNTGELFF. The CDR3 nucleotides read TGTGCCAGCAGCCCCCAGAACACCGGGGAGCTGTTTTTT. Complete variable domain (other parts from reference TRBV5-4 and TRBJ2-2): ETGVTQSPTHLIKTRGQQVTLRCSSQSGHNTVSWYQQALGQGPQFIFQYYREEENGRGNFPPRFSGLQFPNYSSELNVNALELDDSALYLCASSPQNTGELFFGEGSRLTVL.

This clone was found once. The V gene is TRBV9, the J gene TRBJ2-3; TRBD1 is a possible D gene (6 bases). The germline V gene encodes CDR1 SGDLS and CDR2 YYNGEE. V lost 3 bases, J lost 6 bases, and 17 bases lay in between. This CDR3 region has 15 residues. CDR3: CASSAWTALLDTQYF. The CDR3, as DNA: TGTGCCAGCAGCGCTTGGACAGCCCTTCTGGATACGCAGTATTTT.

The chain recombines TRBV11-1 with TRBJ1-1; D is unresolved. Germline CDR1 is SGHAT and CDR2 is FQDESV (reference sequence). The CDR3 contains 14 residues. V was clipped by 0 bases and J by 0 bases, with 5 bases between them. The CDR3 DNA reads TGTGCCAGCAGCTTAGCAGGGCTGAACACTGAAGCTTTCTTT. Translating gives CASSLAGLNTEAFF. Combining the CDR3 with reference TRBV11-1 and TRBJ1-1 gives the whole variable domain EAEVAQSPRYKITEKSQAVAFWCDPISGHATLYWYRQILGQGPELLVQFQDESVVDDSQLPKDRFSAERLKGVDSTLKIQPAELGDSAMYLCASSLAGLNTEAFFGQGTRLTVV.

The chain links TRBV6-5 to TRBJ2-7, with no clear D. The V end lost 0 bases, the J end lost 4 bases, and 16 bases lay between the germline ends. The CDR3 totals 16 residues. Looked up from germline, CDR1 is MNHEY and CDR2 is SVGAGI. CDR3 loop: CASSYSMAGGSYEQYF. The CDR3 coding sequence is TGTGCCAGCAGTTACTCGATGGCAGGTGGTTCATACGAGCAGTACTTC.

This rearrangement joins TRBV5-1 to TRBJ1-1, with D possibly TRBD1 on 5 matching bases. Germline CDR1 and CDR2: SGHRS and YFSETQ. The CDR3 covers 15 residues. Trimming took 1 base from V and 3 from J, leaving 13 bases between them. DNA for the CDR3: TGCGCCAGCAGCTTGTCTCCGAGAGGGGACACTGAAGCTTTCTTT. This gives the protein CASSLSPRGDTEAFF.

The chain couples TRBV5-1 to TRBJ2-7; D uncertain. The ends were cut back, 4 bases at V and 5 bases at J, with 10 bases in the middle. The CDR3 contains 12 residues. Germline assignment: CDR1 SGHRS and CDR2 YFSETQ. The CDR3 loop reads CASSPPSDEQYF. Here the CDR3 DNA reads TGCGCCAGCAGCCCACCTTCGGACGAGCAGTACTTC.

V and J are TRBV6-5 and TRBJ1-3, with no clear D. Trimming pared 4 bases from V and 2 bases from J, leaving 9 bases between. The V gene's germline CDR1 is MNHEY and CDR2 SVGAGI. This CDR3 contains 14 residues. The CDR3 here is CASSSQSTGNTIYF. CDR3 bases: TGTGCCAGCAGTTCCCAGTCTACTGGAAACACCATATATTTT.

This sequence joins TRBV10-3 and TRBJ2-3; maybe TRBD1 (5 bases). This CDR3 is 14 amino acids long. Germline CDR1 and CDR2: ENHRY and SYGVKD. V gave up 2 bases and J gave up 4 bases, with 10 bases separating them. CDR3 DNA: TGTGCCATCAGTGAGAGGGGTGTTTCAGATACGCAGTATTTT. Protein: CAISERGVSDTQYF.

The chain carries TRBV7-9 and TRBJ1-2; D uncertain. Trimming removed 0 bases from V and 5 bases from J, with 10 bases in between. The CDR3 has 14 amino acids. Germline values: CDR1 SEHNR, CDR2 FQNEAQ (reference sequence). The CDR3 nucleotides read TGTGCCAGCAGCTTAGCCGGGCTCGTTTATGGCTACACCTTC. This sequence encodes CASSLAGLVYGYTF.

V and J are TRBV7-9 and TRBJ1-5; D remains ambiguous. The germline gives CDR1 SEHNR, CDR2 FQNEAQ (reference sequence). V was trimmed by 5 bases and J by 2 bases, leaving 16 bases between them. The CDR3 totals 16 residues. CDR3 coding DNA: TGTGCCAGCAGCGCAGACCGGGTCGGGGGCAATCAGCCCCAGCATTTT. Its translation is CASSADRVGGNQPQHF.

This sequence joins TRBV5-4 and TRBJ1-1; D is uncertain. The CDR3 is 15 amino acids. Germline lookup yields CDR1 SGHNT and CDR2 YYREEE (reference sequence). Trimming removed 0 bases from V and 1 base from J, with 10 bases in between. Here the CDR3 reads CASSLVGFPNTEAFF. In DNA form, the CDR3 reads TGTGCCAGCAGCTTGGTTGGTTTTCCGAACACTGAAGCTTTCTTT.

The CDR3 loop is CASSFWGGRSYEQYF. CDR3 DNA sequence: TGTGCCAGCAGTTTCTGGGGGGGCCGATCCTACGAGCAGTACTTC. This chain links TRBV11-3 with TRBJ2-7; the D gene is possibly TRBD2 (7 bases). Germline CDR1 and CDR2: SGHNT and YENEEA. The length of the CDR3 is 15 residues. Trimming shortened V by 6 bases and J by 1 base, and 16 bases separated the two germline ends. Variable domain in full (rest from reference TRBV11-3 and TRBJ2-7): EAGVVQSPRYKIIEKKQPVAFWCNPISGHNTLYWYLQNLGQGPELLIRYENEEAVDDSQLPKDRFSAERLKGVDSTLKIQPAELGDSAVYLCASSFWGGRSYEQYFGPGTRLTVT.

This chain uses TRBV28 with TRBJ1-2; 9 bases match TRBD1. This CDR3 is built from 17 residues. Germline V CDR1 and CDR2: MDHEN, SYDVKM. With 6 bases clipped from V and 0 bases from J, the junction kept 11 bases outside the gene matches. This chain's CDR3 is CASSSGTGRPTNYGYTF. CDR3 sequence (DNA): TGTGCCAGCAGCTCCGGGACAGGGAGACCAACTAACTATGGCTACACCTTC.

This clone showed up just a few times. This sequence joins TRBV11-2 and TRBJ1-5; no clear D gene. The germline gives CDR1 SGHAT, CDR2 FQNNGV. CDR3 length: 13 residues. V dropped 0 bases and J dropped 6 bases, with 6 bases sitting between them. CDR3 nucleotides: TGTGCCAGCAGCTTAGAGGGGAGTCAGCCCCAGCATTTT. Protein sequence: CASSLEGSQPQHF.

The chain couples TRBV9 to TRBJ2-5, with 9 bases lining up with TRBD2. V lost 0 bases, J lost 4 bases, and 7 bases stayed unmatched. The CDR3 has 16 residues. Germline CDR1 SGDLS, CDR2 YYNGEE. CDR3 sequence reads: CASSVVAGGVGETQYF. DNA for the CDR3: TGTGCCAGCAGCGTAGTTGCGGGAGGGGTGGGAGAGACCCAGTACTTC.

This clone was observed a handful of times. The V call is TRBV4-1, the J call TRBJ2-3; no reliable D call. Germline V gives CDR1 MGHRA, CDR2 YSYEKL. V lost 7 bases, J lost 1 base, and 12 bases lay in between. The CDR3 contains 14 residues. The CDR3 region has the DNA TGCGCCAGCAACGCCGGGCGCGGCACAGATACGCAGTATTTT. Amino acids: CASNAGRGTDTQYF.

The chain links TRBV2 to TRBJ2-2; TRBD1 aligns across 8 bases. V lost 7 bases to trimming and J lost 6 bases; unmatched junction nucleotides: 7. The CDR3 contains 14 residues. Germline V gene sequence: CDR1 SNHLY, CDR2 FYNNEI. The CDR3: CASKQGASSGELFF. As DNA, the CDR3 is TGTGCCAGCAAGCAGGGGGCGTCCTCCGGGGAGCTGTTTTTT. Full variable domain (outside the CDR3, taken from reference TRBV2 and TRBJ2-2): EPEVTQTPSHQVTQMGQEVILRCVPISNHLYFYWYRQILGQKVEFLVSFYNNEISEKSEIFDDQFSVERPDGSNFTLKIRSTKLEDSAMYFCASKQGASSGELFFGEGSRLTVL.

The chain uses TRBV15 and TRBJ1-2; possible D gene TRBD1, 5 bases. Germline CDR1 reads LNHNV; CDR2 reads YYDKDF (reference sequence). The V end lost 4 bases, the J end lost 4 bases, and 19 bases lay between the germline ends. The CDR3 is 16 amino acids. CDR3 protein: CATSNGGALGSYGYTF. DNA for the CDR3: TGTGCCACCAGCAATGGAGGGGCTCTAGGTTCCTATGGCTACACCTTC. The full variable domain, in which reference TRBV15 and TRBJ1-2 provide the parts outside the CDR3, is DAMVIQNPRYQVTQFGKPVTLSCSQTLNHNVMYWYQQKSSQAPKLLFHYYDKDFNNEADTPDNFQSRRPNTSFCFLDIRSPGLGDTAMYLCATSNGGALGSYGYTFGSGTRLTVV.